This TCR beta chain is from a study of cytomegalovirus exposure and HLA in healthy donors. About the research overall: The Caucasian-associated ancestry cluster held over 80% of a few hundred genotyped donors.

Researchers ran the PCR with 60 Vbeta and 13 Jbeta primers. Sequencing used immunoSEQ multiplex PCR; TCRdb keeps in-frame clones, though not all of them. The table includes a few hundred thousand clones, approximately 83% detected once. About this clone itself: The antigen is not known.

Germline lookup yields CDR1 SGHTS and CDR2 YDEGEE. Trimming shortened V by 1 base and J by 0 bases, and 8 bases separated the two germline ends. The CDR3 length is 14 residues. The study, taken as a whole, reports: It was only CMV serostatus that was available as immune exposure information.

This receptor was taken from a woman aged 50 to 65 in good health and CMV-seropositive. The J gene is TRBJ2-7, the V gene TRBV5-8, with a weak D call TRBD2 (6 bases). Sequencing input: PBMCs. The CDR3 DNA sequence: TGTGCCAGCAGCTTGCGGGGGATCTCCTACGAGCAGTACTTC. This codes for CASSLRGISYEQYF.